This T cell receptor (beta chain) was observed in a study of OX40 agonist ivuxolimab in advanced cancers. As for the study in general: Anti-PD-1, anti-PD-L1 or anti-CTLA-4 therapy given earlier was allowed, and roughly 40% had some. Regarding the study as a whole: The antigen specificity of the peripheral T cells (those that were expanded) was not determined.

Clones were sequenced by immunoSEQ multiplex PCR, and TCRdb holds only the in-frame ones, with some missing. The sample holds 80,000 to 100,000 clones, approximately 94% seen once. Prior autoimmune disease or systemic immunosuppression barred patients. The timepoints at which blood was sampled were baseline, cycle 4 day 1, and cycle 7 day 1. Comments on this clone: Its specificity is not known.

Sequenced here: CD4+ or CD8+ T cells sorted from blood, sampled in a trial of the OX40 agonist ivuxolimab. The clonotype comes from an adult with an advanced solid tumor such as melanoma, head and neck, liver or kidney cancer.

CDR3: CATTWAAGTFTGELFF. In DNA, the CDR3 is TGTGCCACCACCTGGGCAGCAGGGACGTTCACCGGGGAGCTGTTTTTT. The gene calls are TRBV2 and TRBJ2-2; possibly TRBD1 or TRBD2 for D (5 bases each). V shed 10 bases and J shed 4 bases, with 22 bases lying between them. CDR3 length equals 16 residues. In germline, CDR1 is SNHLY, CDR2 FYNNEI.